Here is one TCR beta chain with its context. Its antigen remains unknown. This entry belongs to a study of cytomegalovirus exposure and HLA in healthy donors. Overall study results and limits: Links to common viral pathogens appeared, in a later analysis, for several of the most significant clusters.

V lost 5 bases, J lost 2 bases, and 16 bases lay in between. The CDR3 loop spans 15 amino acids. Germline lookup yields CDR1 ENHRY and CDR2 SYGVKD. It was healthy bone marrow donors who served as donors. With 60 Vbeta and 13 Jbeta primers, the PCR was carried out. The data were produced by immunoSEQ multiplex PCR, yet TCRdb's version contains in-frame clones alone and is incomplete. This sample has about 180,000 clones, with 65% to 80% found just once. This receptor was obtained from a woman aged 25 to 39 in good health and CMV-seropositive. This chain uses TRBV10-3 with TRBJ2-7; D perhaps matches TRBD2 (6 bases). Sequencing used PBMCs. The CDR3 coding sequence is TGTGCCATCAGTATTTCCGGGACTCGGGCCTACGAGCAGTACTTC. This gives the protein CAISISGTRAYEQYF.